One and the same sample provided the 32 T cell receptor beta chains below, sequenced in a study of regulatory T cells in long-lasting Graves disease. Time point reported: persistent/refractory GD, antithyroid drugs over 5 years with positive TRAb. Making the TCR library involved RNA that had been extracted from PBMCs. The TCR beta library used iRepertoire HTBI primers with Arm-PCR amplification of CDR3. MiXCR was run by TCRdb on the multiplex PCR reads, yielding one entry per CDR3 protein. The repertoire holds hundreds of thousands of distinct CDR3 sequences, with around 19% as singletons. Sequences were derived from peripheral blood mononuclear cells (PBMCs), sampled when the disease was refractory, from a patient treated with antithyroid drugs. The source is a female donor with Graves disease.

This clonotype was seen repeatedly, ten times or more. The chain is built from TRBV6-1 and TRBJ2-6; no clear D. The V gene lost 2 bases and the J gene lost 1 base, with 3 bases spanning the gap. The CDR3 is 14 amino acids. Germline CDR1 and CDR2: MNHNS and SASEGT. The CDR3 sequence: CASSELSGANVLTF. The DNA of the CDR3 is TGTGCCAGCAGTGAATTGTCTGGGGCCAACGTCCTGACTTTC.

In the case of this clonotype: A much bigger clone sits one base away, suggesting this may be a read error. This rearrangement joins TRBV30 to TRBJ1-1, with D hard to call. The V end was cut by 3 bases, the J end by 0 bases, with 5 bases between. CDR1 is GTSNPN and CDR2 is SVGIG in the germline V gene (reference sequence). The CDR3 length is 12 residues. CDR3 sequence: CAWRALNTEAFF. For the CDR3, the DNA is TGTGCCTGGAGAGCACTGAACACTGAAGCTTTCTTT.

V and J are TRBV27 and TRBJ1-2, with a possible D match to TRBD1 (6 bases). This CDR3 comprises 17 residues. Germline V gene data show CDR1 as MNHEY and CDR2 as SMNVEV (reference sequence). V was clipped by 8 bases and J by 0 bases, with 22 bases between them. The CDR3 DNA reads TGTGCCAGCCTACCGGGGGGGGGGACAAAAGCTAACTATGGCTACACCTTC. It translates to CASLPGGGTKANYGYTF.

This clonotype was seen more than once but under ten times. V is TRBV7-2 and J is TRBJ2-5; 7 bases align to TRBD1. V lost 3 bases and J lost 5; bases outside the gene matches: 15. This CDR3 is built from 17 residues. Per the germline V gene, CDR1 is SGHTA and CDR2 is FQGNSA. The DNA for the CDR3 is TGTGCCAGCAGCTTTGGACGTCCGGGACAGAGGGGGGAGACCCAGTACTTC. Encoded protein: CASSFGRPGQRGETQYF. Full variable domain (rest looked up from reference TRBV7-2 and TRBJ2-5): GAGVSQSPSNKVTEKGKDVELRCDPISGHTALYWYRQSLGQGLEFLIYFQGNSAPDKSGLPSDRFSAERTGGSVSTLTIQRTQQEDSAVYLCASSFGRPGQRGETQYFGPGTRLLVL.

J is TRBJ2-7 and V is TRBV24-1, with D hard to call. V lost 6 bases and J 6 bases, leaving 14 bases between the germline ends. Germline CDR1 KGHDR, CDR2 SFDVKD. This CDR3 has 13 amino acids. CDR3 loop: CATSSEHSREQYF. The CDR3 DNA is TGTGCCACCAGTTCGGAACACTCGCGCGAGCAGTACTTC.

V gene TRBV4-3 combines with J gene TRBJ2-7; either TRBD1 or TRBD2 may fit D (5 bases each). This CDR3 region has 15 residues. The ends were cut back, 0 bases at V and 7 bases at J, with 16 bases in the middle. Germline CDR1 LGHNA, CDR2 YSLEER. The CDR3 coding sequence is TGCGCCAGCAGCCAAGATTGGGGACCCCGGGTTGAGCAGTACTTC. Translating gives CASSQDWGPRVEQYF.

The sample holds many counts of this clonotype. The chain combines TRBV28 with TRBJ2-7; D is ambiguous. Germline CDR1 and CDR2: MDHEN and SYDVKM. With 6 bases removed from V and 2 bases from J, the gap between germline ends came to 20 bases. The CDR3 is made up of 16 amino acids. The CDR3 DNA follows: TGTGCCAGCAGCCTAGGACGGTGGGGATTCGCCTACGAGCAGTACTTC. Translation gives CASSLGRWGFAYEQYF. Combining the CDR3 with reference TRBV28 and TRBJ2-7 gives the whole variable domain DVKVTQSSRYLVKRTGEKVFLECVQDMDHENMFWYRQDPGLGLRLIYFSYDVKMKEKGDIPEGYSVSREKKERFSLILESASTNQTSMYLCASSLGRWGFAYEQYFGPGTRLTVT.

The rearrangement links TRBV12-3 or TRBV12-4 to TRBJ2-7, with TRBD2 matching 8 bases. V shed 10 bases and J 0 bases; nucleotides not matched to a gene: 5. This CDR3 comprises 13 residues. Here the CDR3 DNA reads TGTGCCACCTCAGGGACTAGCTCCTACGAGCAGTACTTC. This codes for CATSGTSSYEQYF.

The V gene is TRBV24-1, the J gene TRBJ2-1, with D maybe TRBD1 (6 bases). This CDR3 is built from 14 residues. Germline V gene sequence: CDR1 KGHDR, CDR2 SFDVKD. The V and J ends lost 7 bases and 5 bases respectively, with 14 bases between them. The CDR3: CATRGPGVNNEQFF. The CDR3 DNA reads TGTGCCACCAGAGGCCCAGGGGTGAACAATGAGCAGTTCTTC.

This clonotype was counted only a few times. This chain links TRBV20-1 with TRBJ2-2; 7 bases are a match to TRBD1. Unmatched junction bases numbered 8, after V lost 6 bases and J lost 1 base. Germline CDR1 and CDR2: DFQATT and SNEGSKA (reference sequence). This CDR3 has 15 residues. CDR3 nucleotide sequence: TGCAGTGCCGCGCCGAGGACAGGGAACACCGGGGAGCTGTTTTTT. It yields the protein CSAAPRTGNTGELFF.

This clonotype was seen repeatedly, ten times or more. CDR3 sequence: CASSVEPGGNTEAFF. CDR3 DNA: TGTGCCAGCAGCGTAGAACCGGGTGGGAACACTGAAGCTTTCTTT. The chain recombines TRBV9 with TRBJ1-1, with D uncertain. The germline CDR1 and CDR2 sequences are SGDLS and YYNGEE. V shed 0 bases and J shed 1 base, with 10 bases lying between them. The CDR3 runs 15 residues. The whole variable domain, remainder taken from reference TRBV9 and TRBJ1-1, is DSGVTQTPKHLITATGQRVTLRCSPRSGDLSVYWYQQSLDQGLQFLIQYYNGEERAKGNILERFSAQQFPDLHSELNLSSLELGDSALYFCASSVEPGGNTEAFFGQGTRLTVV.

This clonotype has only a few counts. The CDR3 coding sequence is TGCGCCAGCAGCTTGGCCGAGGTCAAACTGGGGAACACTGAAGCTTTCTTT. Amino acid sequence: CASSLAEVKLGNTEAFF. The chain is built from TRBV5-1 and TRBJ1-1; D remains unclear. The ends were cut back, 0 bases at V and 1 base at J, with 16 bases in the middle. CDR1 is SGHRS and CDR2 is YFSETQ in the germline V gene. The CDR3 extends over 17 amino acids. Full variable domain (missing parts from reference TRBV5-1 and TRBJ1-1): KAGVTQTPRYLIKTRGQQVTLSCSPISGHRSVSWYQQTPGQGLQFLFEYFSETQRNKGNFPGRFSGRQFSNSRSEMNVSTLELGDSALYLCASSLAEVKLGNTEAFFGQGTRLTVV.

This clonotype appeared many times. The V and J genes are TRBV7-2 and TRBJ2-7; D not resolved. V lost 2 bases, J lost 2 bases, and 10 bases lay in between. The CDR3 length is 14 residues. Germline CDR1 is SGHTA and CDR2 is FQGNSA. Here the CDR3 reads CASSLSEGPYEQYF. DNA of the CDR3: TGTGCCAGCAGCTTATCCGAAGGGCCCTACGAGCAGTACTTC.

The chain recombines TRBV5-1 with TRBJ2-5, with 10 bases identical to TRBD1. From germline, CDR1 is SGHRS and CDR2 YFSETQ. The V segment lost 3 bases and the J segment 4 bases; nucleotides outside the gene matches: 9. The CDR3 length is 16 residues. The CDR3 reads CASSSSGTGAPETQYF. The DNA of the CDR3 is TGCGCCAGCAGCTCGTCCGGGACAGGGGCTCCAGAGACCCAGTACTTC.

This chain joins TRBV15 and TRBJ1-3; no definite D call. The germline V gene has CDR1 LNHNV and CDR2 YYDKDF (reference sequence). Trimming removed 0 bases at V and 0 bases at J, with 15 bases between. The CDR3 consists of 18 residues. DNA of the CDR3: TGTGCCACCAGCAGAGATTTTGAGGCGGTACGCTCTGGAAACACCATATATTTT. This codes for CATSRDFEAVRSGNTIYF.

This clonotype was counted at least ten times. This chain links TRBV28 with TRBJ2-7, with 14 bases that match TRBD2. The CDR3 runs 15 residues. Germline CDR1 and CDR2: MDHEN and SYDVKM. V lost 8 bases, J lost 10 bases, and 13 bases stayed unmatched. Here the CDR3 reads CASGTSGSRVGFQYF. The CDR3 coding sequence is TGTGCCAGCGGGACTAGCGGGAGTAGGGTCGGCTTTCAGTACTTC.

In this sample, this clonotype turned up a few times. The chain employs TRBV7-2 and TRBJ2-7; TRBD2 agrees at 13 bases. Germline CDR1 is SGHTA and CDR2 is FQGNSA. Trimming cost V 5 bases and J 6 bases; bases outside gene matches: 10. There are 16 residues in the CDR3. The CDR3 DNA reads as TGTGCCAGCAGCCCGAAACTAGCGGGGGGGCCGGGCGAGCAGTACTTC. Translation gives CASSPKLAGGPGEQYF.

The J gene is TRBJ1-6, the V gene TRBV10-3, with 9 bases lining up with TRBD1. This CDR3 is built from 16 residues. Per germline, CDR1 ENHRY and CDR2 SYGVKD. V lost 0 bases and J lost 10; bases outside the gene matches: 7. The CDR3 loop reads CAISESQGAGGSPLHF. The CDR3 nucleotides read TGTGCCATCAGTGAGTCACAGGGGGCCGGCGGCTCACCCCTCCACTTT.

The V and J genes are TRBV29-1 and TRBJ2-5; D possibly corresponds to TRBD1 (5 bases). The CDR3 loop spans 13 amino acids. The V and J ends lost 3 bases and 1 base respectively, with 9 bases between them. Germline V gene lookup returns CDR1 SQVTM and CDR2 ANQGSEA. CDR3 in amino acids: CSVDGHRQETQYF. CDR3 bases: TGCAGCGTTGACGGACACCGCCAAGAGACCCAGTACTTC.

The rearrangement joins TRBV7-8 to TRBJ2-5; D might be TRBD1 (6 bases). The length of the CDR3 is 16 residues. Germline V CDR1 and CDR2: SGHVS, FQNEAQ. V was clipped by 5 bases and J by 1 base, with 17 bases between them. Written as DNA, the CDR3 is TGTGCCAGCAGCATGGATCCGAGACAGGCCCAAGAGACCCAGTACTTC. Its protein is CASSMDPRQAQETQYF.

V usage is TRBV7-3 and J usage is TRBJ1-1, with D perhaps TRBD1 (6 bases). Between the trimmed V and J ends, which lost 5 bases and 4 bases, there was a span of 11 bases. CDR1 is SGHTA and CDR2 is FQGTGA in the germline V gene. The CDR3 is 13 amino acids. CDR3 coding DNA: TGTGCCAGCAGCGCCAGGGGTGGCACTGAAGCTTTCTTT. It is translated as CASSARGGTEAFF.

This rearrangement joins TRBV7-2 to TRBJ2-7, with 9 bases fitting TRBD1. V gave up 1 base and J gave up 6 bases; unmatched junction bases: 7. This CDR3 region has 15 residues. Germline-derived CDR1 and CDR2 are SGHTA and FQGNSA. Here the CDR3 DNA reads TGTGCCAGCAGCTTAGGCGGGGGACAGGGAGGCGAGCAGTACTTC. Amino acid sequence: CASSLGGGQGGEQYF.

Ten or more counts support this clonotype. The DNA for the CDR3 is TGTGCCATCAGTGATCTAGAGACCCAGTACTTC. Protein: CAISDLETQYF. The chain carries TRBV10-3 and TRBJ2-5; D call uncertain. V lost 3 bases and J lost 4, with 3 bases in between. Germline V lookup: CDR1 ENHRY, CDR2 SYGVKD. This CDR3 contains 11 residues.

This clonotype was seen repeatedly, ten times or more. The chain employs TRBV7-2 and TRBJ1-5; D gene ambiguous. The V gene's germline CDR1 is SGHTA and CDR2 FQGNSA. Trimming shortened V by 2 bases and J by 5 bases, and 10 bases separated the two germline ends. The CDR3 is made up of 14 amino acids. The CDR3 coding sequence is TGTGCCAGCAGCTTAAGTTACGGGTATCAGCCCCAGCATTTT. This sequence encodes CASSLSYGYQPQHF.

The V gene is TRBV12-3 or TRBV12-4, the J gene TRBJ2-2, with 12 nucleotides matching TRBD2. The CDR3 sequence is 18 residues long. Unmatched junction bases numbered 9, after V lost 1 base and J lost 6 bases. The CDR3 DNA is TGTGCCAGCAGTTTAGAGACTAGCGGGGGTGTCGGTGCCGGGGAGCTGTTTTTT. This gives the protein CASSLETSGGVGAGELFF.

This clonotype came up many times. This sequence joins TRBV15 and TRBJ2-5, with 8 bases matching TRBD2. In germline, CDR1 is LNHNV, CDR2 YYDKDF (reference sequence). V was clipped by 0 bases and J by 5 bases; unmatched bases: 5. This CDR3 comprises 15 residues. Here the CDR3 DNA reads TGTGCCACCAGCAGAGAAGCGGGAGCGGGGGAGACCCAGTACTTC. Amino acid sequence: CATSREAGAGETQYF.

At least ten counts were recorded for this clonotype. The chain links TRBV24-1 to TRBJ2-2; 9 nucleotides agree with TRBD1. Germline loops: CDR1 KGHDR, CDR2 SFDVKD. The V gene end was trimmed by 4 bases and the J gene end by 8 bases; junction bases not matched to a gene: 10. The CDR3 contains 16 residues. CDR3 residues: CATSETGTGSGGELFF. Here the CDR3 DNA reads TGTGCCACCAGTGAAACCGGGACAGGGAGCGGAGGGGAGCTGTTTTTT.

This clonotype was counted between two and nine times. The J gene is TRBJ2-3, the V gene TRBV2; 7 bases line up with TRBD2. Germline trimming cut 7 bases from V and 3 bases from J; bases unmatched to any gene: 7. CDR1 is SNHLY and CDR2 is FYNNEI in the germline V gene. This CDR3 is 14 amino acids long. The CDR3 loop is CASKPSGLTDTQYF. The CDR3 DNA reads as TGTGCCAGCAAGCCTAGCGGACTAACAGATACGCAGTATTTT.

This clonotype came up a few times. The chain links TRBV6-1 to TRBJ2-5; possible D gene TRBD2, 6 bases. Germline CDR1 reads MNHNS; CDR2 reads SASEGT. The V end lost 2 bases, the J end lost 7 bases, and 20 bases lay between the germline ends. The length of the CDR3 is 16 residues. The CDR3 loop is CASSEPPPPGVGTQYF. DNA for the CDR3: TGTGCCAGCAGTGAACCCCCTCCTCCGGGGGTAGGGACCCAGTACTTC.

This clonotype was found many times. The rearrangement uses TRBV20-1 and TRBJ1-2; D gene unclear. The V and J ends lost 4 bases and 5 bases respectively, with 14 bases between them. CDR1 and CDR2 from the germline V gene are DFQATT and SNEGSKA (reference sequence). There are 13 residues in the CDR3. This CDR3 reads CSAISSVGYGYTF. In nucleotides, the CDR3 is TGCAGTGCTATTTCGAGCGTCGGTTATGGCTACACCTTC.

The chain recombines TRBV5-1 with TRBJ2-2; 8 bases agree with TRBD1. J lost 4 bases, V lost 7 bases, and 6 bases had no gene match. The CDR3 contains 14 residues. The germline V gene encodes CDR1 SGHRS and CDR2 YFSETQ. The CDR3 DNA follows: TGCGCCAGCCGTTGGGACAGGACCACCGGGGAGCTGTTTTTT. Translation: CASRWDRTTGELFF.

This clonotype was picked up many times. V is TRBV27 and J is TRBJ1-4; maybe TRBD1 (6 bases). The V end was cut by 6 bases, the J end by 8 bases, with 22 bases between. The CDR3 spans 16 residues. Per the germline V gene, CDR1 is MNHEY and CDR2 is SMNVEV (reference sequence). CDR3 residues: CASSPGAGHTIEKLFF. DNA for the CDR3: TGTGCCAGCAGCCCCGGAGCGGGACATACCATAGAAAAACTGTTTTTT.